The 30 T cell receptor beta chains below come from one sample, sequenced in a study of blood T cell repertoires in COVID-19. Profiling relied on immunoSEQ multiplex PCR, and the TCRdb table lists in-frame clones only, not all of them. Of roughly 200,000 clones in the sample, roughly 84% were seen once. Sequenced: peripheral blood. These receptors originate from a woman aged 40 to 49 with COVID-19, enrolled during active disease.

The chain employs TRBV6-5 and TRBJ1-6; D ambiguous. CDR1 MNHEY and CDR2 SVGAGI come from the germline V gene. Trimming left V 8 bases short and J 6 bases short, with 11 bases between. The CDR3 runs 13 residues. CDR3 residues: CASLPLRNSPLHF. CDR3 DNA sequence: TGTGCCAGCCTTCCCCTCCGTAATTCACCCCTCCACTTT.

The CDR3 sequence is CASSDSTGGNEQFF. The CDR3 DNA reads as TGTGCCAGCAGTGACTCGACAGGGGGCAATGAGCAGTTCTTC. This chain joins TRBV6-4 and TRBJ2-1, with TRBD1 matching 9 bases. The CDR3 covers 14 residues. Germline CDR1 is MRHNA and CDR2 is SNTAGT. V was clipped by 0 bases and J by 6 bases; unmatched bases: 0.

This chain joins TRBV20-1 and TRBJ2-4, with 12 bases fitting TRBD2. Germline CDR1 is DFQATT and CDR2 is SNEGSKA (reference sequence). V shed 3 bases and J 4 bases; nucleotides not matched to a gene: 7. The CDR3 has 16 amino acids. CDR3 region: CSASSSGRAEKNIQYF. CDR3 nucleotide sequence: TGCAGTGCTAGTTCTAGCGGGAGGGCCGAGAAAAACATTCAGTACTTC.

The V call is TRBV9, the J call TRBJ2-7; D not certain. Germline lookup yields CDR1 SGDLS and CDR2 YYNGEE. This CDR3 is 15 amino acids long. V lost 0 bases and J lost 2, with 12 bases in between. CDR3 sequence reads: CASSVVSSNPYEQYF. The DNA of the CDR3 is TGTGCCAGCAGCGTAGTAAGTAGTAATCCCTACGAGCAGTACTTC.

The chain carries TRBV6-4 and TRBJ2-1; D uncertain. CDR3 length equals 12 residues. V lost 8 bases to trimming and J lost 10 bases, with 15 bases between them. From germline, CDR1 is MRHNA and CDR2 SNTAGT. CDR3 in DNA: TGTGCCAGCGGATATCGGATCGGGGAGCAGTTCTTC. Its translation is CASGYRIGEQFF.

The CDR3: CASSPRPIRGANMNTEAFF. The CDR3 DNA follows: TGTGCCAGCTCACCTAGGCCAATCAGGGGGGCGAACATGAACACTGAAGCTTTCTTT. The rearrangement links TRBV18 to TRBJ1-1; 7 positions match TRBD1. V gave up 3 bases and J gave up 0 bases; unmatched junction bases: 16. Per germline, CDR1 KGHSH and CDR2 LQKENI. This CDR3 comprises 19 residues. The whole variable domain, remainder taken from reference TRBV18 and TRBJ1-1, is NAGVMQNPRHLVRRRGQEARLRCSPMKGHSHVYWYRQLPEEGLKFMVYLQKENIIDESGMPKERFSAEFPKEGPSILRIQQVVRGDSAAYFCASSPRPIRGANMNTEAFFGQGTRLTVV.

This chain uses TRBV24-1 with TRBJ1-5; 7 nucleotides align to TRBD1. Trimming removed 3 bases from V and 3 bases from J; junction bases left unmatched: 4. Germline values: CDR1 KGHDR, CDR2 SFDVKD. This CDR3 comprises 15 residues. In DNA form, the CDR3 reads TGTGCCACCAGTGATCGGGACAGCTTCAATCAGCCCCAGCATTTT. As protein: CATSDRDSFNQPQHF.

The gene calls are TRBV6-5 and TRBJ2-5; tentative D call: TRBD1 (5 bases). V gave up 4 bases and J gave up 4 bases, with 13 bases separating them. Germline V gives CDR1 MNHEY, CDR2 SVGAGI. The CDR3 runs 14 residues. Written as DNA, the CDR3 is TGTGCCAGCAGTTTCTACAGGTCGGGAGAGACCCAGTACTTC. Translated: CASSFYRSGETQYF.

The rearrangement joins TRBV28 to TRBJ2-3; possible D gene TRBD1, 6 bases. From germline, CDR1 is MDHEN and CDR2 SYDVKM. The CDR3 loop spans 14 amino acids. The V end lost 8 bases, the J end lost 3 bases, and 15 bases lay between the germline ends. The CDR3 region is CASFETGWTDTQYF. CDR3 coding DNA: TGTGCCAGCTTTGAAACAGGGTGGACAGATACGCAGTATTTT. Supplemented by reference TRBV28 and TRBJ2-3, the full variable domain reads DVKVTQSSRYLVKRTGEKVFLECVQDMDHENMFWYRQDPGLGLRLIYFSYDVKMKEKGDIPEGYSVSREKKERFSLILESASTNQTSMYLCASFETGWTDTQYFGPGTRLTVL.

This sequence joins TRBV7-3 and TRBJ1-6, with TRBD1 matching 9 bases. Germline trimming cut 4 bases from V and 7 bases from J; bases unmatched to any gene: 2. The CDR3 contains 14 residues. Looked up from germline, CDR1 is SGHTA and CDR2 is FQGTGA. CDR3 protein: CASSSGQGNSPLHF. The CDR3 nucleotides are TGTGCCAGCAGCTCGGGACAGGGAAATTCACCCCTCCACTTT.

This clone turned up a few times. The chain employs TRBV19 and TRBJ1-2; no firm D call. V dropped 3 bases and J dropped 0 bases, with 14 bases sitting between them. CDR1 and CDR2 (germline): LNHDA, SQIVND (reference sequence). There are 16 residues in the CDR3. CDR3 sequence: CASSMGSLSPNYGYTF. The CDR3 nucleotides read TGTGCCAGTAGTATGGGCAGTTTATCTCCTAACTATGGCTACACCTTC. The complete variable domain, with remaining parts taken from reference TRBV19 and TRBJ1-2, reads DGGITQSPKYLFRKEGQNVTLSCEQNLNHDAMYWYRQDPGQGLRLIYYSQIVNDFQKGDIAEGYSVSREKKESFPLTVTSAQKNPTAFYLCASSMGSLSPNYGYTFGSGTRLTVV.

The chain joins TRBV7-9 to TRBJ1-1; D unresolved. Looked up from germline, CDR1 is SEHNR and CDR2 is FQNEAQ (reference sequence). V was clipped by 3 bases and J by 0 bases, with 17 bases between them. The CDR3 extends over 17 amino acids. CDR3 coding DNA: TGTGCCAGCAGCTTGTTCTTTGATCGCGGGGTGAACACTGAAGCTTTCTTT. Protein: CASSLFFDRGVNTEAFF. Together with reference TRBV7-9 and TRBJ1-1, the CDR3 gives the full variable domain: DTGVSQNPRHKITKRGQNVTFRCDPISEHNRLYWYRQTLGQGPEFLTYFQNEAQLEKSRLLSDRFSAERPKGSFSTLEIQRTEQGDSAMYLCASSLFFDRGVNTEAFFGQGTRLTVV.

This clone occurred once. The DNA of the CDR3 is TGTGCCAGTGGAAACAGGGGGGTGGGTTCACCCCTCCACTTT. Its translation: CASGNRGVGSPLHF. V usage is TRBV19 and J usage is TRBJ1-6; TRBD1 matches 8 bases. Germline V CDR1 and CDR2: LNHDA, SQIVND (reference sequence). CDR3 length: 14 residues. Trimming took 8 bases from V and 9 from J; bases not matched to a gene: 9.

This rearrangement joins TRBV18 to TRBJ2-3; maybe TRBD2 (5 bases). The CDR3 spans 15 residues. Trimming shortened V by 2 bases and J by 0 bases, and 9 bases separated the two germline ends. Germline V gives CDR1 KGHSH, CDR2 LQKENI. The CDR3 protein is CASSPSAVSTDTQYF. CDR3 DNA sequence: TGTGCCAGCTCACCATCAGCGGTTAGCACAGATACGCAGTATTTT.

The sample holds one count of this clone. The chain uses TRBV28 and TRBJ1-2, with no clear D. Trimming removed 11 bases at V and 4 bases at J, with 17 bases between. Germline CDR1 MDHEN, CDR2 SYDVKM. The CDR3 has 13 residues. CDR3 nucleotide sequence: TGTGCCGTCCACAGCACACTCAGCTATGGCTACACCTTC. This encodes CAVHSTLSYGYTF.

The chain joins TRBV5-4 to TRBJ2-2; 7 bases map to TRBD2. Trimming cost V 1 base and J 7 bases; bases outside gene matches: 7. The CDR3 has 15 residues. CDR1 SGHNT and CDR2 YYREEE come from the germline V gene (reference sequence). The CDR3 DNA is TGTGCCAGCAGCTTGAGCAGCGCGGGGGTCGGGGAGCTGTTTTTT. It translates to CASSLSSAGVGELFF.

The rearrangement links TRBV7-3 to TRBJ2-7, with 10 bases identical to TRBD1. The germline gives CDR1 SGHTA, CDR2 FQGTGA. With V trimmed by 5 bases and J by 6 bases, 10 bases remained unmatched. The CDR3 covers 15 residues. The chain's CDR3 is CASSPGTGEISEQYF. The DNA for the CDR3 is TGTGCCAGCAGCCCCGGGACAGGGGAAATCTCCGAGCAGTACTTC.

This clone has just one count. The V and J genes are TRBV29-1 and TRBJ2-4; 7 nucleotides match TRBD2. The CDR3 covers 16 residues. With V trimmed by 2 bases and J by 1 base, 8 bases remained unmatched. Per the germline V gene, CDR1 is SQVTM and CDR2 is ANQGSEA. The chain's CDR3 is CSVERQGSGAKNIQYF. CDR3 nucleotide sequence: TGCAGCGTTGAACGGCAGGGTAGCGGGGCCAAAAACATTCAGTACTTC.

The gene calls are TRBV19 and TRBJ1-3; maybe TRBD1 (6 bases). Germline V gene sequence: CDR1 LNHDA, CDR2 SQIVND (reference sequence). V was trimmed by 5 bases and J by 2 bases, leaving 16 bases between them. This CDR3 is 16 amino acids long. The CDR3 bases are TGTGCCAGTAGTCCACGACAGGTCGGCGCTGGAAACACCATATATTTT. Protein sequence: CASSPRQVGAGNTIYF.

The chain couples TRBV7-2 to TRBJ2-3, with D possibly matching TRBD1 (6 bases). From germline, CDR1 is SGHTA and CDR2 FQGNSA. The CDR3 runs to 15 residues. V lost 3 bases, J lost 0 bases, and 10 bases lay in between. The CDR3 here is CASSLDSQSTDTQYF. CDR3 bases: TGTGCCAGCAGCTTGGACAGTCAGAGCACAGATACGCAGTATTTT.

The CDR3 loop is CASSLASGGYNEQFF. DNA for the CDR3: TGTGCCAGCAGCTTGGCTAGCGGGGGCTACAATGAGCAGTTCTTC. The chain joins TRBV5-6 to TRBJ2-1, with 10 nucleotides matching TRBD2. V was clipped by 0 bases and J by 3 bases; unmatched bases: 0. This CDR3 has 15 residues. Germline values: CDR1 SGHDT, CDR2 YYEEEE. Full variable domain (outside the CDR3, taken from reference TRBV5-6 and TRBJ2-1): DAGVTQSPTHLIKTRGQQVTLRCSPKSGHDTVSWYQQALGQGPQFIFQYYEEEERQRGNFPDRFSGHQFPNYSSELNVNALLLGDSALYLCASSLASGGYNEQFFGPGTRLTVL.

The V and J genes are TRBV6-4 and TRBJ1-1; D possibly corresponds to TRBD1 (5 bases). This CDR3 comprises 16 residues. The germline gives CDR1 MRHNA, CDR2 SNTAGT. V was clipped by 3 bases and J by 0 bases, with 14 bases between them. The CDR3 DNA reads as TGTGCCAGCAGTGAAGGAGGGGCGGGGATGAACACTGAAGCTTTCTTT. This gives the protein CASSEGGAGMNTEAFF.

The sample holds many counts of this clone. This rearrangement joins TRBV24-1 to TRBJ2-7; TRBD2 is a possible D gene (5 bases). CDR1 is KGHDR and CDR2 is SFDVKD in the germline V gene. Trimming took 5 bases from V and 2 from J, leaving 12 bases between them. The CDR3 has 14 amino acids. CDR3 coding DNA: TGTGCCACCAGTGGGTCGGACTTGGCCTACGAGCAGTACTTC. Translated, it gives CATSGSDLAYEQYF.

The chain carries TRBV4-1 and TRBJ2-7, with a possible D match to TRBD2 (7 bases). V was trimmed by 3 bases and J by 7 bases, leaving 22 bases between them. The germline V gene has CDR1 MGHRA and CDR2 YSYEKL. This CDR3 contains 16 residues. The CDR3 protein is CASSHAGGGGPREQYF. In DNA, the CDR3 is TGCGCCAGCAGCCACGCAGGAGGGGGGGGGCCCCGGGAGCAGTACTTC.

J is TRBJ2-7 and V is TRBV10-3; maybe TRBD2 (5 bases). Germline lookup yields CDR1 ENHRY and CDR2 SYGVKD. The CDR3 length is 15 residues. With 0 bases removed from V and 6 bases from J, the gap between germline ends came to 15 bases. For the CDR3, the DNA is TGTGCCATCAGTGAGTCGCTAGGCCCCCGGGGCGAGCAGTACTTC. Protein product: CAISESLGPRGEQYF.

The chain uses TRBV19 and TRBJ1-1; D ambiguous. The V gene's germline CDR1 is LNHDA and CDR2 SQIVND (reference sequence). The CDR3 runs to 13 residues. Trimming shortened V by 7 bases and J by 5 bases, and 14 bases separated the two germline ends. In DNA form, the CDR3 reads TGTGCCAGTATCCCGACCCCGAGGACTGAAGCTTTCTTT. This translates into CASIPTPRTEAFF.

V gene TRBV11-2 combines with J gene TRBJ2-1, with D unresolved. There are 12 residues in the CDR3. Germline V lookup: CDR1 SGHAT, CDR2 FQNNGV. Deletions cut 2 bases from V and 12 bases from J, with 11 bases between. The CDR3: CASSLSDVRQFF. DNA of the CDR3: TGTGCCAGCAGCTTAAGCGACGTCAGGCAGTTCTTC.

The chain uses TRBV18 and TRBJ2-1, with 10 bases aligning to TRBD2. The CDR3 runs to 16 residues. Germline V gene lookup returns CDR1 KGHSH and CDR2 LQKENI. V trimming: 1 base; J trimming: 5 bases; junction bases outside the gene matches: 5. CDR3 DNA: TGTGCCAGCTCACCACTATCTAGCGGGAGTAACAATGAGCAGTTCTTC. It encodes CASSPLSSGSNNEQFF.

The V call is TRBV29-1, the J call TRBJ2-3; TRBD2 matches 10 bases. CDR3 size: 13 residues. Germline CDR1 is SQVTM and CDR2 is ANQGSEA. After removal of 6 bases from V and 4 bases from J, the junction contained 4 bases not matched to a gene. In DNA, the CDR3 is TGCAGCGTCTTAGCGGGAGGCCCAGATACGCAGTATTTT. It is translated as CSVLAGGPDTQYF.

This clone was found once. The chain's CDR3 is CASSGQGSGGSPLHF. The DNA of the CDR3 is TGTGCCAGCAGCGGACAGGGGTCGGGTGGATCACCCCTCCACTTT. The chain recombines TRBV21-1 with TRBJ1-6; the tabulated D call, TRBD1, remains unverified against the DNA. TRBV21-1 is a listed pseudogene. CDR3 size: 15 residues.